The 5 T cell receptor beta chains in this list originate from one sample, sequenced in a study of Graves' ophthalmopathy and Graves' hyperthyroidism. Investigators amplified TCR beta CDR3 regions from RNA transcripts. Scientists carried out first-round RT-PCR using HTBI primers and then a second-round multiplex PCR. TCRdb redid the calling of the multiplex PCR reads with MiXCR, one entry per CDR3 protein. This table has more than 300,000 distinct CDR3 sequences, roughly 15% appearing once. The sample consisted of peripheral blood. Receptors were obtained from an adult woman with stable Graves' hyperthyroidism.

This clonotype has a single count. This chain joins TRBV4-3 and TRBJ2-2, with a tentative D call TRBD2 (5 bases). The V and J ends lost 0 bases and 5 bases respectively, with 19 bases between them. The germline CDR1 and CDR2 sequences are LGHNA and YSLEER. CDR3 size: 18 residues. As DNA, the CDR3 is TGCGCCAGCAGCCAAGACCCTGTCGGTGTCGGGGAAACCGGGGAGCTGTTTTTT. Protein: CASSQDPVGVGETGELFF.

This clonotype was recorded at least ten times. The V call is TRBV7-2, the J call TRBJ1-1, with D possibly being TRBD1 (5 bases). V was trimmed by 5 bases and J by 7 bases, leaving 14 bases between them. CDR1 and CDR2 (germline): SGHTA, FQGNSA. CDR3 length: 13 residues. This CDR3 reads CASSPAGLFEAFF. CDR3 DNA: TGTGCCAGCAGCCCTGCGGGACTATTTGAAGCTTTCTTT.

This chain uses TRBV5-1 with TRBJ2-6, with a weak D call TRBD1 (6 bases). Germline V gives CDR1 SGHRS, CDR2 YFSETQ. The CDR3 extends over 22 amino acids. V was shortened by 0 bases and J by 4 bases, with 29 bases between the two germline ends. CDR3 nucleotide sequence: TGCGCCAGCAGCTTGGCTTCGCGGTCAGGGGATAAGATAAGGGCCGGGGCCAACGTCCTGACTTTC. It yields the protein CASSLASRSGDKIRAGANVLTF. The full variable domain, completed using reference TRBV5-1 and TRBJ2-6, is KAGVTQTPRYLIKTRGQQVTLSCSPISGHRSVSWYQQTPGQGLQFLFEYFSETQRNKGNFPGRFSGRQFSNSRSEMNVSTLELGDSALYLCASSLASRSGDKIRAGANVLTFGAGSRLTVL.

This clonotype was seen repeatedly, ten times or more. In DNA form, the CDR3 reads TGTGCCAGCATTTCTGGGGGCAACACAGATACGCAGTATTTT. Amino acid sequence: CASISGGNTDTQYF. The chain links TRBV6-6 to TRBJ2-3; maybe TRBD1 (6 bases). This CDR3 region has 14 residues. The germline V gene encodes CDR1 MNHNY and CDR2 SVGAGI (reference sequence). V was clipped by 7 bases and J by 2 bases, with 13 bases between them.

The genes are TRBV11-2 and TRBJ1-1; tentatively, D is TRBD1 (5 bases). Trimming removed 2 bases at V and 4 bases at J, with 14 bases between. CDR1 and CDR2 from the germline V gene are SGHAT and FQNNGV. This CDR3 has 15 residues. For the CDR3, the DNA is TGTGCCAGCAGCTTAACGGGGCTGAGTGGCACTGAAGCTTTCTTT. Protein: CASSLTGLSGTEAFF. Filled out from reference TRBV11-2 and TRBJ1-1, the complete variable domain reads EAGVAQSPRYKIIEKRQSVAFWCNPISGHATLYWYQQILGQGPKLLIQFQNNGVVDDSQLPKDRFSAERLKGVDSTLKIQPAKLEDSAVYLCASSLTGLSGTEAFFGQGTRLTVV.